These T cell receptor beta chains were read from a single sample in a study of control samples from healthy donors and cancer patients. Profiling relied on immunoSEQ multiplex PCR, and the TCRdb table lists in-frame clones only, not all of them. The profile shows roughly 80,000 clones, roughly 91% of them singletons. Sequencing used blood. Receptors originate from a man aged 45 to 65 in good health. Each CDR3 is given with its conserved first and last residue. A D gene is named only where the DNA matches it firmly. A row's size may be missing; if present it is once, few, many or a size class.

clone_size: .
v_call: TRBV10-1
d_call: TRBD2
j_call: TRBJ2-5
cdr3_aa: CASRMGLAGDQETQYF
cdr3_nt: TGCGCCAGCAGGATGGGACTAGCGGGGGACCAAGAGACCCAGTACTTC

clone_size: .
v_call: TRBV7-9
d_call: .
j_call: TRBJ2-2
cdr3_aa: CASSAVPGRANTGELFF
cdr3_nt: TGTGCCAGCAGCGCAGTACCGGGACGTGCGAACACCGGGGAGCTGTTTTTT

clone_size: .
v_call: TRBV18
d_call: .
j_call: TRBJ1-6
cdr3_aa: CASSQAGEDSPLHF
cdr3_nt: TGTGCCAGCTCACAGGCAGGGGAGGATTCACCCCTCCACTTT

clone_size: .
v_call: TRBV12-3/TRBV12-4
d_call: TRBD1
j_call: TRBJ1-1
cdr3_aa: CASSYGTEEAFF
cdr3_nt: TGTGCCAGCAGCTATGGGACAGAGGAAGCTTTCTTT

clone_size: .
v_call: TRBV5-4
d_call: .
j_call: TRBJ2-2
cdr3_aa: CASSFRTGTGELFF
cdr3_nt: TGTGCCAGCAGCTTTAGGACTGGGACCGGGGAGCTGTTTTTT

clone_size: once
v_call: TRBV30
d_call: .
j_call: TRBJ1-2
cdr3_aa: CAWSREGGHTF
cdr3_nt: TGTGCCTGGAGTAGGGAAGGGGGACACACCTTC

clone_size: .
v_call: TRBV7-3
d_call: .
j_call: TRBJ2-1
cdr3_aa: CASSREQSSYNEQFF
cdr3_nt: TGTGCCAGCAGCAGAGAACAGAGCTCCTACAATGAGCAGTTCTTC

clone_size: .
v_call: TRBV5-4
d_call: .
j_call: TRBJ2-3
cdr3_aa: CASRGGTDTQYF
cdr3_nt: TGTGCCAGCAGGGGGGGCACAGATACGCAGTATTTT

clone_size: .
v_call: TRBV4-2
d_call: .
j_call: TRBJ2-1
cdr3_aa: CASSQDVARENEQFF
cdr3_nt: TGTGCCAGCAGCCAAGATGTTGCCAGGGAGAATGAGCAGTTCTTC

clone_size: .
v_call: TRBV27
d_call: .
j_call: TRBJ1-6
cdr3_aa: CASSLWADNSPLHF
cdr3_nt: TGTGCCAGCAGTTTATGGGCAGATAATTCACCCCTCCACTTT

clone_size: .
v_call: TRBV5-4
d_call: .
j_call: TRBJ1-1
cdr3_aa: CASSLGGQRRVTEAFF
cdr3_nt: TGTGCCAGCAGCTTGGGGGGCCAACGAAGGGTCACTGAAGCTTTCTTT

clone_size: .
v_call: TRBV27
d_call: .
j_call: TRBJ2-7
cdr3_aa: CASSSRGQSFFSYEQYF
cdr3_nt: TGTGCCAGCAGTTCCCGCGGACAGTCCTTTTTCTCCTACGAGCAGTACTTC

clone_size: once
v_call: TRBV6-5
d_call: TRBD2
j_call: TRBJ2-3
cdr3_aa: CASREGLAADTQYF
cdr3_nt: TGTGCCAGCAGAGAGGGACTAGCGGCGGATACGCAGTATTTT

clone_size: .
v_call: TRBV1
d_call: .
j_call: TRBJ2-7
cdr3_aa: CTSSHPSGGTLTYEQYF
cdr3_nt: TGCACCAGCAGCCATCCCAGCGGGGGGACCCTTACCTACGAGCAGTACTTC

clone_size: .
v_call: TRBV5-6
d_call: TRBD1
j_call: TRBJ1-5
cdr3_aa: CASSPRGRRQPQHF
cdr3_nt: TGTGCCAGCAGCCCCAGGGGGCGTAGGCAGCCCCAGCATTTT

clone_size: .
v_call: TRBV7-9
d_call: .
j_call: TRBJ1-1
cdr3_aa: CASSSLPIPQAFF
cdr3_nt: TGTGCCAGCAGCTCACTACCTATCCCCCAAGCTTTCTTT

clone_size: .
v_call: TRBV27
d_call: .
j_call: TRBJ1-2
cdr3_aa: CASSLSRSDYGYTF
cdr3_nt: TGTGCCAGCAGTTTAAGCAGATCAGACTATGGCTACACCTTC

clone_size: once
v_call: TRBV11-3
d_call: .
j_call: TRBJ2-1
cdr3_aa: CASSPLGGPNEQFF
cdr3_nt: TGTGCCAGCAGCCCTTTGGGGGGCCCGAATGAGCAGTTCTTC

clone_size: .
v_call: TRBV27
d_call: .
j_call: TRBJ2-4
cdr3_aa: CASSTPGYKNIQYF
cdr3_nt: TGTGCCAGCAGCACCCCAGGGTACAAAAACATTCAGTACTTC

clone_size: .
v_call: TRBV30
d_call: .
j_call: TRBJ1-3
cdr3_aa: CAWRSGGGNTIYF
cdr3_nt: TGTGCCTGGAGAAGCGGGGGTGGAAACACCATATATTTT

clone_size: .
v_call: TRBV11-2
d_call: .
j_call: TRBJ2-3
cdr3_aa: CASSLAGSSTDTQYF
cdr3_nt: TGTGCCAGCAGCTTGGCGGGATCTAGCACAGATACGCAGTATTTT

clone_size: .
v_call: TRBV19
d_call: TRBD1
j_call: TRBJ1-5
cdr3_aa: CASSDRGWGTTGNQPQHF
cdr3_nt: TGTGCCAGTAGTGACAGGGGGTGGGGGACCACGGGCAATCAGCCCCAGCATTTT

clone_size: once
v_call: TRBV5-1
d_call: .
j_call: TRBJ1-1
cdr3_aa: CASSRAGGNTEAFF
cdr3_nt: TGCGCCAGCAGCCGGGCGGGGGGGAACACTGAAGCTTTCTTT

clone_size: .
v_call: TRBV5-1
d_call: TRBD1
j_call: TRBJ1-1
cdr3_aa: CASSFRGPNTEAFF
cdr3_nt: TGCGCCAGCAGCTTCAGGGGGCCGAACACTGAAGCTTTCTTT

clone_size: once
v_call: TRBV7-9
d_call: .
j_call: TRBJ1-5
cdr3_aa: CASSLGGGDQPQHF
cdr3_nt: TGTGCCAGCAGCTTAGGGGGAGGGGATCAGCCCCAGCATTTT

clone_size: .
v_call: TRBV10-2
d_call: TRBD1
j_call: TRBJ1-5
cdr3_aa: CASRETGGNQPQHF
cdr3_nt: TGCGCCAGCAGGGAGACAGGGGGGAATCAGCCCCAGCATTTT

clone_size: .
v_call: TRBV15
d_call: .
j_call: TRBJ1-5
cdr3_aa: CATSRGAYQPQHF
cdr3_nt: TGTGCCACCAGCAGAGGCGCATATCAGCCCCAGCATTTT

clone_size: .
v_call: TRBV6-1
d_call: TRBD1
j_call: TRBJ1-3
cdr3_aa: CASSEVRSRRQGPGNTIYF
cdr3_nt: TGTGCCAGCAGTGAAGTACGGTCTCGGCGACAGGGCCCTGGAAACACCATATATTTT

clone_size: once
v_call: TRBV7-8
d_call: TRBD2
j_call: TRBJ2-3
cdr3_aa: CASSSRPGLAGADTQYF
cdr3_nt: TGTGCCAGCAGCTCTAGGCCGGGACTAGCGGGGGCAGATACGCAGTATTTT

clone_size: .
v_call: TRBV5-6
d_call: TRBD1
j_call: TRBJ1-4
cdr3_aa: CASSLFRDRDEKLFF
cdr3_nt: TGTGCCAGCAGCTTGTTCCGGGACAGGGATGAAAAACTGTTTTTT

clone_size: few
v_call: TRBV6-5
d_call: .
j_call: TRBJ1-5
cdr3_aa: CATIQGGNQPQHF
cdr3_nt: TGTGCCACCATACAAGGAGGGAATCAGCCCCAGCATTTT

clone_size: .
v_call: TRBV11-2
d_call: .
j_call: TRBJ2-1
cdr3_aa: CASSPGGTGYWDEQFF
cdr3_nt: TGTGCCAGCAGCCCAGGAGGTACAGGGTATTGGGATGAGCAGTTCTTC

clone_size: few
v_call: TRBV10-1
d_call: .
j_call: TRBJ2-2
cdr3_aa: CASKETATGELFF
cdr3_nt: TGCGCCAGCAAAGAAACAGCTACCGGGGAGCTGTTTTTT

clone_size: .
v_call: TRBV29-1
d_call: .
j_call: TRBJ1-1
cdr3_aa: CSVFDIDTEAFF
cdr3_nt: TGCAGCGTCTTTGACATCGACACTGAAGCTTTCTTT

clone_size: .
v_call: TRBV23-1
d_call: .
j_call: TRBJ1-6
cdr3_aa: CASSQSAEDSPLHF
cdr3_nt: TGCGCCAGCAGTCAATCAGCGGAGGATTCACCCCTCCACTTT

clone_size: .
v_call: TRBV10-3
d_call: .
j_call: TRBJ2-7
cdr3_aa: CAISGRSGRKGEQYF
cdr3_nt: TGTGCCATCAGTGGTAGGTCAGGGAGGAAAGGCGAGCAGTACTTC

clone_size: once
v_call: TRBV12-3/TRBV12-4
d_call: .
j_call: TRBJ1-2
cdr3_aa: CASSLAQYYGYTF
cdr3_nt: TGTGCCAGCAGTTTAGCGCAATACTATGGCTACACCTTC

clone_size: .
v_call: TRBV24-1
d_call: .
j_call: TRBJ2-5
cdr3_aa: CATSDPAIQETQYF
cdr3_nt: TGTGCCACCAGTGACCCGGCTATCCAAGAGACCCAGTACTTC

clone_size: .
v_call: TRBV29-1
d_call: TRBD2
j_call: TRBJ2-3
cdr3_aa: CSVGEGDTQYF
cdr3_nt: TGCAGCGTTGGGGAGGGAGATACGCAGTATTTT

clone_size: .
v_call: TRBV18
d_call: TRBD1
j_call: TRBJ1-1
cdr3_aa: CASSPISGTGSTEAFF
cdr3_nt: TGTGCCAGCTCACCAATCTCCGGGACAGGTTCCACTGAAGCTTTCTTT